The sequence of this T cell receptor beta chain was determined in a study of lymphopenia after photon versus proton radiotherapy (dated by TCRdb to about 2019). Study-level background: Photon and proton radiation therapy were compared by the study for their immunological effects in patients with gastrointestinal tumors who developed high-grade lymphopenia. The approximately 20 patients in the cohort had gastrointestinal tumors, were treated with either photon or proton therapy, and subsequently developed lymphopenia. The goal of the study was to describe how the two radiation modalities differ in their effects on the immune system. Study-wide conclusions, independent of this receptor: The survival association was examined only in patients who died, and the authors described better survival with proton therapy as a possibility, not as a demonstrated result. During treatment, patients who received proton therapy stayed relatively stable, whereas patients who received photon therapy lost naive T cells and TCR diversity and gained effector/memory populations. After the lymphocyte count nadir, oligoclonal expansion, especially of CD8+ Temra cells, was observed in photon-treated repertoires, and the drop in diversity was driven by this expansion. Among patients across the cohort who died, overall survival time showed an inverse correlation with a larger post-nadir drop in TCR diversity.

The V and J ends are trimmed by 5 bases and 3 bases, leaving 13 bases between them. Looking up the germline V gene yields CDR1 SGHVS and CDR2 FNYEAQ. The CDR3, from cysteine to phenylalanine, totals 14 residues. The retained sequence is limited to the CDR3, 42 bases, with the frame set at the first base. In the case of this clone: No antigen is known for it. Base qualities are missing; no much larger clone stands one base away.

Receptor libraries were prepared by the immunoSEQ multiplex PCR assay. T cell repertoires were profiled with deep sequencing of rearranged TCR beta loci together with multiparametric flow cytometry. TCRdb obtained this table from immuneACCESS and retained in-frame rearrangements with V and J assigned. These tables miss some clones; where compared with another copy, unresolved V genes account for less than half of the shortfall, and the remainder is unexplained. In this sample the table shows 60,000 or so clones, roughly 86% of which occur a single time. Jointly, the top ten make up about 2% of the sample.

The sequence derives from a man between 40 and 49 years old with gastric cancer. This specimen consisted of peripheral blood, obtained from a patient treated with photon-based radiotherapy. The chain couples TRBV7-6 to TRBJ1-1; no D gene call is confident. CDR3 protein: CASSPLTSDTEAFF. The bases read TGTGCCAGCAGCCCCCTGACGTCGGACACTGAAGCTTTCTTT.